The 21 T cell receptor beta chains given below trace back to one sample, sequenced in a study of T cells in Graves' hyperthyroidism and ophthalmopathy. The investigators amplified TCR beta CDR3 regions from RNA transcripts. Carried out on the TCR CDR3, a first-round RT-PCR used the HTBI primer set. TCRdb analysed the multiplex PCR reads with MiXCR anew, one entry per CDR3 protein. The repertoire consists of under 350,000 distinct CDR3 sequences, with around 20% occurring once and the leading ten covering under 55%. The sample was blood. These receptors came from a woman aged 50 to 60 with Graves' hyperthyroidism.

This clonotype was picked up many times. The rearrangement joins TRBV11-3 to TRBJ2-7; D may be TRBD1 (5 bases). Trimming cost V 5 bases and J 2 bases, with 13 bases left between them. There are 14 residues in the CDR3. Per the germline V gene, CDR1 is SGHNT and CDR2 is YENEEA. The CDR3 sequence is CASSTNRLAYEQYF. The CDR3, as DNA: TGTGCCAGCAGCACCAACAGGTTAGCCTACGAGCAGTACTTC.

This clonotype showed up many times. The V and J genes are TRBV3-1 and TRBJ2-5; D possibly corresponds to TRBD1 (5 bases). This CDR3 region has 15 residues. Germline V gene lookup returns CDR1 LGHDT and CDR2 YNNKEL (reference sequence). V gave up 0 bases and J gave up 5 bases, with 13 bases separating them. In DNA form, the CDR3 reads TGTGCCAGCAGCCAAGAGGACACCTCGGTTGAGACCCAGTACTTC. Translated, it gives CASSQEDTSVETQYF.

This clonotype was seen many times. This rearrangement joins TRBV18 to TRBJ2-5; 9 bases match TRBD2. This CDR3 is built from 14 residues. Germline V gene data show CDR1 as KGHSH and CDR2 as LQKENI. The V and J ends lost 4 bases and 5 bases, in that order; junction bases with no gene match: 5. CDR3 residues: CASSRLAGVETQYF. The CDR3 nucleotides are TGTGCCAGCTCACGCTTAGCGGGAGTTGAGACCCAGTACTTC.

Many counts were recorded for this clonotype. The chain employs TRBV20-1 and TRBJ1-5; TRBD1 agrees at 8 bases. The CDR3 has 14 amino acids. Germline V gene sequence: CDR1 DFQATT, CDR2 SNEGSKA (reference sequence). V shed 3 bases, J shed 5 bases, and the junction held 6 bases outside the gene matches. The CDR3 is CSARAGGAYQPQHF. CDR3 sequence (DNA): TGCAGTGCTAGGGCAGGGGGCGCGTATCAGCCCCAGCATTTT.

At least ten counts were recorded for this clonotype. The chain joins TRBV12-3 or TRBV12-4 to TRBJ2-2; TRBD2 aligns across 8 bases. The length of the CDR3 is 15 residues. V shed 5 bases, J shed 2 bases, and the junction held 4 bases outside the gene matches. Here the CDR3 reads CASSRGGTNTGELFF. CDR3 in DNA: TGTGCCAGCAGTCGGGGGGGTACCAACACCGGGGAGCTGTTTTTT.

The gene calls are TRBV2 and TRBJ2-2; D is tentatively TRBD1 or TRBD2 (5 bases each). Looked up from germline, CDR1 is SNHLY and CDR2 is FYNNEI. The CDR3 loop spans 15 amino acids. Trimming left V 2 bases short and J 4 bases short, with 11 bases between. The CDR3 is CASSEIPGTTGELFF. The CDR3 DNA follows: TGTGCCAGCAGTGAAATCCCAGGGACCACCGGGGAGCTGTTTTTT.

With regard to this clonotype: The junction and the germline gene differ at one end; a read error may be behind it. V and J are TRBV30 and TRBJ1-1; a possible D gene is TRBD1 (5 bases). The CDR3 length is 15 residues. Per the germline V gene, CDR1 is GTSNPN and CDR2 is SVGIG (reference sequence). CDR3 DNA sequence: TGCGCCTGGTGTGGGAAGACAGCTCTGAACACTGAAGCTTTCTTT. Protein: CAWCGKTALNTEAFF.

This clonotype was found many times. CDR3 nucleotide sequence: TGCGCCAGCAGCCCAGGGACTAGCGGGTTCTACGAGCAGTACTTC. The encoded protein is CASSPGTSGFYEQYF. This chain connects TRBV4-1 to TRBJ2-7; 12 nucleotides agree with TRBD2. V shed 4 bases and J 3 bases; nucleotides not matched to a gene: 4. Germline loops: CDR1 MGHRA, CDR2 YSYEKL. CDR3 length: 15 amino acids.

In this sample, this clonotype turned up a few times. The CDR3 region has the DNA TGTGCCACCAGCTTCCGAACCCACTATGGCTACACCTTC. This gives the protein CATSFRTHYGYTF. This sequence joins TRBV24-1 and TRBJ1-2, with D unresolved. CDR1 and CDR2 (germline): KGHDR, SFDVKD. This CDR3 spans 13 amino acids. Deletions cut 7 bases from V and 3 bases from J, with 11 bases between.

The rearrangement joins TRBV7-9 to TRBJ1-2, with a weak D call TRBD1 (5 bases). Germline V gene lookup returns CDR1 SEHNR and CDR2 FQNEAQ (reference sequence). V was pared by 3 bases and J by 6 bases, with 14 bases between. CDR3 length: 14 amino acids. Here the CDR3 reads CASSFGQGENGYTF. The CDR3, as DNA: TGTGCCAGCAGCTTCGGGCAGGGAGAGAATGGCTACACCTTC.

This clonotype has ten or more counts. The V call is TRBV11-3, the J call TRBJ2-3; 8 bases align to TRBD1. V dropped 5 bases and J dropped 6; count of bases not matched to a gene: 13. The length of the CDR3 is 16 residues. CDR1 is SGHNT and CDR2 is YENEEA in the germline V gene. The CDR3 spells CASSPPGQGVRDTQYF. DNA for the CDR3: TGTGCCAGCAGCCCCCCTGGACAGGGCGTCCGTGATACGCAGTATTTT.

This clonotype was picked up a small number of times. The V gene is TRBV6-1, the J gene TRBJ1-6; D gene ambiguous. V gave up 8 bases and J gave up 6 bases, with 11 bases separating them. The CDR3 totals 13 residues. The germline CDR1 and CDR2 sequences are MNHNS and SASEGT. The CDR3 loop is CASVRTSNSPLHF. The CDR3 DNA reads as TGTGCCAGCGTACGAACCAGTAATTCACCCCTCCACTTT.

The table lists this clonotype with many counts. V is TRBV11-3 and J is TRBJ2-1; 8 bases are shared with TRBD1. This CDR3 has 14 amino acids. Trimming removed 5 bases from V and 7 bases from J; junction bases left unmatched: 7. Germline values: CDR1 SGHNT, CDR2 YENEEA. The CDR3: CASSPHRGDNEQFF. In DNA form, the CDR3 reads TGTGCCAGCAGCCCACACAGGGGGGATAATGAGCAGTTCTTC.

This chain joins TRBV20-1 and TRBJ1-2, with D possibly matching TRBD1 (5 bases). From germline, CDR1 is DFQATT and CDR2 SNEGSKA (reference sequence). Trimming pared 2 bases from V and 4 bases from J, leaving 14 bases between. The CDR3 is 14 residues long. CDR3 nucleotides: TGCAGTGCTAGAAAGGGCGGGGGAAGCTATGGCTACACCTTC. It encodes CSARKGGGSYGYTF.

The rearrangement links TRBV6-2 or TRBV6-3 to TRBJ2-1; D is possibly TRBD1 or TRBD2 (5 bases each). The V gene lost 6 bases and the J gene lost 2 bases, with 17 bases spanning the gap. This CDR3 spans 16 amino acids. Germline V lookup: CDR1 MNHEY, CDR2 SVGEGT. CDR3: CASSGTRVWTYNEQFF. The DNA of the CDR3 is TGTGCCAGCAGCGGGACCAGGGTCTGGACCTACAATGAGCAGTTCTTC.

This clonotype has more than one count but fewer than ten. The chain combines TRBV5-4 with TRBJ2-3; 7 nucleotides align to TRBD2. Trimming took 4 bases from V and 1 from J; bases not matched to a gene: 6. Germline lookup yields CDR1 SGHNT and CDR2 YYREEE (reference sequence). This CDR3 has 15 amino acids. The CDR3 DNA reads TGTGCCAGCAGCCAAGCGGGGTGGGGCACAGATACGCAGTATTTT. Amino acid sequence: CASSQAGWGTDTQYF.

The gene calls are TRBV4-2 and TRBJ1-6; D gene unclear. The CDR3 sequence is 16 residues long. The V gene lost 0 bases and the J gene lost 10 bases, with 16 bases spanning the gap. The germline gives CDR1 LGHNA, CDR2 YNFKEQ. The CDR3 here is CASSQDQKVWNSPLHF. CDR3 nucleotide sequence: TGTGCCAGCAGCCAAGATCAGAAGGTCTGGAACTCACCCCTCCACTTT.

Comments on this clonotype: At one end, the junction sequence differs from germline, possibly due to a read error. The V call is TRBV5-1, the J call TRBJ1-5, with D unresolved. This CDR3 is built from 15 residues. Germline lookup yields CDR1 SGHRS and CDR2 YFSETQ. Here the CDR3 reads CAGSLDSGSNQPQHF. Written as DNA, the CDR3 is TGCGCCGGCAGCTTGGATTCCGGGAGCAATCAGCCCCAGCATTTT.

This clonotype occurred many times. The rearrangement joins TRBV18 to TRBJ2-1, with TRBD2 matching over 10 bases. The junction had 8 bases not matched to a gene; V was cut back by 2 bases and J by 10 bases. This CDR3 has 15 amino acids. The germline gives CDR1 KGHSH, CDR2 LQKENI. The CDR3 region is CASSPASGGAQEQFF. DNA for the CDR3: TGTGCCAGCTCACCAGCCAGCGGGGGGGCCCAGGAGCAGTTCTTC.

The chain couples TRBV28 to TRBJ2-5; TRBD2 might be the D (6 bases). Trimming shortened V by 4 bases and J by 4 bases, and 16 bases separated the two germline ends. The CDR3 extends over 15 amino acids. Germline-derived CDR1 and CDR2 are MDHEN and SYDVKM. The CDR3 sequence is CASSSGALGGETQYF. The CDR3 nucleotides read TGTGCCAGCAGTTCCGGAGCGTTGGGAGGAGAGACCCAGTACTTC.

The chain couples TRBV2 to TRBJ2-2; 8 nucleotides align to TRBD1. The germline V gene encodes CDR1 SNHLY and CDR2 FYNNEI. V lost 9 bases, J lost 4 bases, and 1 base stayed unmatched. This CDR3 comprises 12 residues. DNA for the CDR3: TGTGCCAGTGACAGGGGCACCGGGGAGCTGTTTTTT. Its translation: CASDRGTGELFF.